This entry features one TCR beta chain sequence. This sample was taken from a study of blood T cell repertoires in COVID-19. Study in general: There were acute and convalescent COVID-19 samples, and they came from the United States, Italy and Spain.

Libraries were prepared by immunoSEQ multiplex PCR; TCRdb keeps only in-frame clonotypes and omits some of them. The data show around 190,000 clones, roughly 79% seen once. This CDR3 region has 16 residues. Trimming pared 4 bases from V and 2 bases from J, leaving 15 bases between. Looked up from germline, CDR1 is LNHDA and CDR2 is SQIVND (reference sequence). The sequenced material came from peripheral blood. The chain combines TRBV19 with TRBJ2-1, with D unresolved. The receptor comes from a woman in her 40s with COVID-19, enrolled during active disease. Written as DNA, the CDR3 is TGTGCCAGTAGTACTATGTACAGTAGAGCCTACAATGAGCAGTTCTTC. Its translation: CASSTMYSRAYNEQFF.